This T cell receptor beta chain was identified during a study of lymphopenia after photon versus proton radiotherapy. Study-level points and caveats: Relative stability marked proton patients; photon patients lost diversity and naive cells. Larger post-nadir TCR diversity loss correlated inversely with survival in deceased patients. Post-nadir diversity loss with photons came from oligoclonal expansion, particularly CD8+ Temra cells. Better survival with proton therapy was suggested as possible, not demonstrated.

Produced via immunoSEQ multiplex PCR; TCRdb's table is partial and in-frame only. The sample lists some 42,000 clones, about 83% occurring once. Regarding this clone: Its antigen is unknown.

This CDR3 is 18 amino acids long. The ends lost 6 bases at V and 4 bases at J; junction bases unmatched: 15. CDR1 and CDR2 (germline): ENHRY, SYGVKD. Sequences were derived from peripheral blood, sampled from a patient treated with proton-based radiotherapy. The chain couples TRBV10-3 to TRBJ2-5; 12 bases line up with TRBD2. The sequence derives from a woman in her 70s with pancreatic cancer. CDR3 sequence reads: CAISHSTQTSGRLETQYF. The CDR3 nucleotides are TGTGCCATCAGCCACTCGACTCAGACTAGCGGGAGATTAGAGACCCAGTACTTC.